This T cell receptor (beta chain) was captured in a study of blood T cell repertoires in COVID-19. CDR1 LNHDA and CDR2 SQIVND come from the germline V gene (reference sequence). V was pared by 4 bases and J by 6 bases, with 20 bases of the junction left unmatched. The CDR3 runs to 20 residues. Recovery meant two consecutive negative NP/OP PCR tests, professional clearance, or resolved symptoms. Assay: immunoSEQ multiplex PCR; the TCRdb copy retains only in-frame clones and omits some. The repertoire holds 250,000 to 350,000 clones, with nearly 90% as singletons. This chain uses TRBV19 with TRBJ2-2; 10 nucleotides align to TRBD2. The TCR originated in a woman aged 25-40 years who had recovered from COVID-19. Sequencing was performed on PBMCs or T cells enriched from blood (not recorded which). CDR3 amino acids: CASSNLLAGAHFLSAGELFF. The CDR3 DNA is TGTGCCAGTAGTAACCTTCTAGCGGGGGCCCACTTTTTGTCGGCCGGGGAGCTGTTTTTT.